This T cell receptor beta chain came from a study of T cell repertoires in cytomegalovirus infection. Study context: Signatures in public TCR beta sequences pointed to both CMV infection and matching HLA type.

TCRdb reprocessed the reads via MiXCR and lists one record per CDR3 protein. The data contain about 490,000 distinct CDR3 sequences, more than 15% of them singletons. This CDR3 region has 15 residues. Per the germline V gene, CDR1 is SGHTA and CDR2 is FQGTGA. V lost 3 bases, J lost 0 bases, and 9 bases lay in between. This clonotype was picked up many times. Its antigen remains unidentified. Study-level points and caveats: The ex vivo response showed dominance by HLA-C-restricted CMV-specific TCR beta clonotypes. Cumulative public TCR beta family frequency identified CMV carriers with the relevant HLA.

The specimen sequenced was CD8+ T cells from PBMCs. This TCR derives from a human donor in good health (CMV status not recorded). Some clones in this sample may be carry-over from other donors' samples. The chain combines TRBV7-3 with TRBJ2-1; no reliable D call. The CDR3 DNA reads TGTGCCAGCAGCTTTTGGGGTAGCTCCTACAATGAGCAGTTCTTC. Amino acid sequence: CASSFWGSSYNEQFF.